The 9 T cell receptor beta chains below all came from one sample that was sequenced in a study of T cell responses to AZD1222 COVID-19 vaccine. Only in-frame clones appear in the TCRdb table, and some are missing; sequencing was by immunoSEQ multiplex PCR. Found here are about 69,000 clones, roughly 80% of them singletons; the top ten hold roughly 13%. Sequencing was performed on peripheral blood, taken 28 days after the second AZD1222 dose. All receptors derive from an adult who received the AZD1222 COVID-19 vaccine.

The rearrangement links TRBV29-1 to TRBJ1-1; 10 nucleotides match TRBD1. Germline trimming cut 3 bases from V and 10 bases from J; bases unmatched to any gene: 8. Per the germline V gene, CDR1 is SQVTM and CDR2 is ANQGSEA. The CDR3 has 13 amino acids. CDR3 sequence (DNA): TGCAGCGTTGAGGAGGGACAGGGGAAGGGAGCTTTCTTT. Its protein product is CSVEEGQGKGAFF.

V and J are TRBV9 and TRBJ2-3; D is perhaps TRBD1 (5 bases). Germline lookup yields CDR1 SGDLS and CDR2 YYNGEE. This CDR3 is 15 amino acids long. Deletions cut 0 bases from V and 2 bases from J, with 10 bases between. As DNA, the CDR3 is TGTGCCAGCAGCGTAGAAGACAGCTACACAGATACGCAGTATTTT. Translation gives CASSVEDSYTDTQYF. The full variable domain, completed using reference TRBV9 and TRBJ2-3, is DSGVTQTPKHLITATGQRVTLRCSPRSGDLSVYWYQQSLDQGLQFLIQYYNGEERAKGNILERFSAQQFPDLHSELNLSSLELGDSALYFCASSVEDSYTDTQYFGPGTRLTVL.

The rearrangement uses TRBV5-1 and TRBJ1-2, with 7 bases identical to TRBD1. The length of the CDR3 is 16 residues. V shed 4 bases and J 4 bases; nucleotides not matched to a gene: 13. Germline V lookup: CDR1 SGHRS, CDR2 YFSETQ. Here the CDR3 DNA reads TGCGCCAGCAGCCTAAATACAGGGGAAGAGCGCTATGGCTACACCTTC. Amino acid sequence: CASSLNTGEERYGYTF. Based on the CDR3 plus reference TRBV5-1 and TRBJ1-2, the full variable domain is KAGVTQTPRYLIKTRGQQVTLSCSPISGHRSVSWYQQTPGQGLQFLFEYFSETQRNKGNFPGRFSGRQFSNSRSEMNVSTLELGDSALYLCASSLNTGEERYGYTFGSGTRLTVV.

The chain links TRBV21-1 to TRBJ2-3; the D call of TRBD1 is as the table states it, not checked on the DNA. TRBV21-1 constitutes a pseudogene. The CDR3 sequence is 15 residues long. CDR3 sequence: CASSPTGDETDTQYF. The CDR3, as DNA: TGTGCCAGCAGCCCGACAGGGGATGAAACAGATACGCAGTATTTT.

The chain carries TRBV6-4 and TRBJ2-3, with 7 bases that match TRBD2. This CDR3 is built from 13 residues. V lost 2 bases and J lost 8; bases outside the gene matches: 4. Germline V gene data show CDR1 as MRHNA and CDR2 as SNTAGT. This CDR3 is CASSDRGEGTQYF. CDR3 in DNA: TGTGCCAGCAGTGACCGCGGGGAGGGTACGCAGTATTTT.

The CDR3 sequence is CASSLFSGGQETQYF. DNA of the CDR3: TGTGCCAGCAGCTTGTTTAGCGGGGGGCAAGAGACCCAGTACTTC. The chain has TRBV7-2 and TRBJ2-5; TRBD2 agrees at 10 bases. With 3 bases clipped from V and 2 bases from J, the junction kept 3 bases outside the gene matches. Germline CDR1 SGHTA, CDR2 FQGNSA. The CDR3 has 15 amino acids.

DNA of the CDR3: TGTGCCAGTACCATGGGACAAGTTAATTCACCCCTCCACTTT. Translating gives CASTMGQVNSPLHF. The gene calls are TRBV19 and TRBJ1-6, with D perhaps TRBD1 (6 bases). This CDR3 is 14 amino acids long. Trimming removed 7 bases at V and 6 bases at J, with 13 bases between. Germline CDR1 reads LNHDA; CDR2 reads SQIVND (reference sequence).

The chain joins TRBV10-1 to TRBJ1-2; D perhaps matches TRBD1 (6 bases). In germline, CDR1 is WNHNN, CDR2 SYGVQD (reference sequence). Trimming cost V 4 bases and J 2 bases, with 8 bases left between them. There are 13 residues in the CDR3. CDR3 coding DNA: TGCGCCAGCAGTGTGGGACAAAACTATGGCTACACCTTC. Encoded protein: CASSVGQNYGYTF.

The chain couples TRBV19 to TRBJ1-2; tentatively, D is TRBD1 (5 bases). Germline V gene sequence: CDR1 LNHDA, CDR2 SQIVND (reference sequence). The CDR3 is made up of 13 amino acids. Trimming left V 6 bases short and J 7 bases short, with 15 bases between. The CDR3 coding sequence is TGTGCCAGTAGACCTACAGGCGGTGCTGGCTACACCTTC. This codes for CASRPTGGAGYTF.